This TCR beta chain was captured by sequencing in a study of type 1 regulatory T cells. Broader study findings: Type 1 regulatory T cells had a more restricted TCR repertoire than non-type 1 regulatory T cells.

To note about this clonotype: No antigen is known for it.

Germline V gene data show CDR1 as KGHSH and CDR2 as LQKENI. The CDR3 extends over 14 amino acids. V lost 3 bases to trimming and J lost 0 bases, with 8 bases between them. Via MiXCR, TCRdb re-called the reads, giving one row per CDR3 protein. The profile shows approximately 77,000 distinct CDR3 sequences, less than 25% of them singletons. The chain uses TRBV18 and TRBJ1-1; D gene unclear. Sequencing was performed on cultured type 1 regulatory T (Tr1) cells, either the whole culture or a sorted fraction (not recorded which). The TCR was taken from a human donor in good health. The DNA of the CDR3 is TGTGCCAGCTCACCGACACGGATGAACACTGAAGCTTTCTTT. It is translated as CASSPTRMNTEAFF. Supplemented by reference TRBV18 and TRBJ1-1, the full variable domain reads NAGVMQNPRHLVRRRGQEARLRCSPMKGHSHVYWYRQLPEEGLKFMVYLQKENIIDESGMPKERFSAEFPKEGPSILRIQQVVRGDSAAYFCASSPTRMNTEAFFGQGTRLTVV.